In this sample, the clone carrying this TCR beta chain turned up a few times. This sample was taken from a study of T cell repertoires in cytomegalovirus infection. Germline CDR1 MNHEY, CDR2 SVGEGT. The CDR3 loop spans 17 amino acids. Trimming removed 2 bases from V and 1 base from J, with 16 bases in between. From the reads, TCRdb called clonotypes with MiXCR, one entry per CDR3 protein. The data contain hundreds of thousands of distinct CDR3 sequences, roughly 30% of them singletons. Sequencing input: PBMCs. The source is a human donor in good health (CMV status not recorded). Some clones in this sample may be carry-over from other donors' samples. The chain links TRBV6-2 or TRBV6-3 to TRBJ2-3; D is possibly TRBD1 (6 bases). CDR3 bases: TGTGCCAGCAGTTACCCAGGACAGAGGATGGGCACAGATACGCAGTATTTT. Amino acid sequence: CASSYPGQRMGTDTQYF.